Following are 18 T cell receptor beta chains from one sample sequenced in a study of blood T cell repertoires in COVID-19. Sequenced by immunoSEQ multiplex PCR; TCRdb stores in-frame clones only, minus some. This sample has about 36,000 clones, with approximately 86% found just once. The material sequenced was peripheral blood. These TCRs come from a human donor in a cohort sampled during active COVID-19.

This sequence joins TRBV27 and TRBJ2-7; 7 bases fit TRBD1. The ends lost 6 bases at V and 7 bases at J; junction bases unmatched: 12. This CDR3 is built from 14 residues. Looked up from germline, CDR1 is MNHEY and CDR2 is SMNVEV (reference sequence). CDR3 DNA sequence: TGTGCCAGCAGCCTCTTCAAGACAGGGCTAGAGCAGTACTTC. Protein: CASSLFKTGLEQYF.

By sample share, this clone is medium-sized (0.01 to 0.1%). V gene TRBV11-1 combines with J gene TRBJ1-1, with a tentative D call TRBD1 (6 bases). CDR1 SGHAT and CDR2 FQDESV come from the germline V gene (reference sequence). The CDR3 covers 13 residues. Trimming took off 3 bases at V and 4 bases at J, with 9 bases between the two ends. The CDR3 protein is CASSLVGGTEAFF. For the CDR3, the DNA is TGTGCCAGCAGCTTGGTAGGGGGCACTGAAGCTTTCTTT.

This chain uses TRBV6-2 or TRBV6-3 with TRBJ2-7; 9 bases are shared with TRBD1. The CDR3 length is 14 residues. V dropped 6 bases and J dropped 2; count of bases not matched to a gene: 5. The germline V gene has CDR1 MNHEY and CDR2 SVGEGT. The CDR3 DNA is TGTGCCAGCAGCCGGACAGGGGTGGCCTACGAGCAGTACTTC. Amino acids: CASSRTGVAYEQYF.

The chain is built from TRBV11-3 and TRBJ2-5; D is perhaps TRBD2 (5 bases). The CDR3 contains 15 residues. Germline loops: CDR1 SGHNT, CDR2 YENEEA. Trimming removed 0 bases at V and 9 bases at J, with 17 bases between. Here the CDR3 DNA reads TGTGCCAGCAGCTTAGATCGGACTGGCCGTTTCGCCCAGTACTTC. This gives the protein CASSLDRTGRFAQYF.

The J gene is TRBJ1-3, the V gene TRBV6-5; TRBD1 matches at 9 bases. This CDR3 spans 14 amino acids. The J segment lost 3 bases and the V segment lost 6 bases, leaving 3 bases of the junction unmatched. Germline V gives CDR1 MNHEY, CDR2 SVGAGI. The CDR3, as DNA: TGTGCCAGCAGGGGACAGGGAGTTGGAAACACCATATATTTT. Protein: CASRGQGVGNTIYF.

This chain uses TRBV7-9 with TRBJ1-4; 7 nucleotides agree with TRBD1. Germline values: CDR1 SEHNR, CDR2 FQNEAQ (reference sequence). V was pared by 1 base and J by 4 bases, with 15 bases of the junction left unmatched. The CDR3 extends over 19 amino acids. DNA for the CDR3: TGTGCCAGCAGCTTAGATGAATGGGACAGCGCGAAATTTAATGAAAAACTGTTTTTT. It is translated as CASSLDEWDSAKFNEKLFF.

This rearrangement joins TRBV9 to TRBJ2-3; the match to TRBD2 covers 11 bases. Germline V lookup: CDR1 SGDLS, CDR2 YYNGEE. CDR3 size: 16 residues. The V segment lost 3 bases and the J segment 4 bases; nucleotides outside the gene matches: 7. As DNA, the CDR3 is TGTGCCAGCAGCGCTAGCGGGGGGAGGATGGCAGATACGCAGTATTTT. Translated, it gives CASSASGGRMADTQYF.

V and J are TRBV5-8 and TRBJ2-5, with a weak D call TRBD1 (6 bases). Per germline, CDR1 SGHTS and CDR2 YDEGEE. Trimming pared 0 bases from V and 4 bases from J, leaving 7 bases between. CDR3 size: 13 residues. CDR3 amino acids: CASSLEGVETQYF. The CDR3 DNA is TGTGCCAGCAGCTTGGAGGGGGTAGAGACCCAGTACTTC.

The chain links TRBV27 to TRBJ2-4, with D tentatively TRBD1 (5 bases). The CDR3 runs to 15 residues. In germline, CDR1 is MNHEY, CDR2 SMNVEV (reference sequence). V lost 1 base to trimming and J lost 1 base, with 8 bases between them. CDR3 DNA: TGTGCCAGCAGTTTATTTGGGGCGGCCAAAAACATTCAGTACTTC. Its protein product is CASSLFGAAKNIQYF.

The chain recombines TRBV11-2 with TRBJ1-2; D call uncertain. Germline V gives CDR1 SGHAT, CDR2 FQNNGV. Trimming stripped 2 bases from V and 2 bases from J, with 9 bases between. The CDR3 consists of 14 residues. This CDR3 is CASSLFLQNYGYTF. In DNA, the CDR3 is TGTGCCAGCAGCTTATTCTTACAGAACTATGGCTACACCTTC.

The chain joins TRBV7-9 to TRBJ2-5, with 9 positions matching TRBD2. In germline, CDR1 is SEHNR, CDR2 FQNEAQ (reference sequence). With V trimmed by 5 bases and J by 4 bases, 20 bases remained unmatched. This CDR3 region has 19 residues. The CDR3 loop reads CASSLKPAGGHRGGETQYF. As DNA, the CDR3 is TGTGCCAGCAGCCTCAAACCAGCGGGGGGTCACCGGGGTGGAGAGACCCAGTACTTC.

The genes are TRBV7-2 and TRBJ1-1, with D tentatively TRBD1 (6 bases). Trimming removed 5 bases from V and 0 bases from J, with 16 bases in between. Germline V CDR1 and CDR2: SGHTA, FQGNSA. This CDR3 region has 16 residues. In nucleotides, the CDR3 is TGTGCCAGCAGCGCCCCCGTCGGGGGGCTGAACACTGAAGCTTTCTTT. It specifies CASSAPVGGLNTEAFF.

Regarding this clone: Other DNA sequences in the same sample also yield this CDR3. The gene calls are TRBV24-1 and TRBJ2-7; TRBD1 matches at 7 bases. J gave up 0 bases and V 7 bases, and 11 bases lay outside the gene matches. Per the germline V gene, CDR1 is KGHDR and CDR2 is SFDVKD. This CDR3 has 16 amino acids. CDR3 sequence reads: CATSPLGRTGSYEQYF. CDR3 DNA sequence: TGTGCCACCAGCCCTCTAGGACGGACAGGCTCCTACGAGCAGTACTTC.

This clone was seen only once. The rearrangement uses TRBV2 and TRBJ2-1, with TRBD1 matching over 9 bases. Trimming cost V 8 bases and J 6 bases; bases outside gene matches: 14. CDR1 is SNHLY, CDR2 FYNNEI, per germline. The CDR3 is made up of 16 amino acids. CDR3 sequence: CASGIGGTGYLNEQFF. CDR3 sequence (DNA): TGTGCCAGCGGGATCGGCGGGACAGGGTACCTCAATGAGCAGTTCTTC.

This chain links TRBV6-5 with TRBJ2-3; a possible D gene is TRBD2 (5 bases). CDR1 and CDR2 (germline): MNHEY, SVGAGI. This CDR3 has 14 amino acids. V was shortened by 7 bases and J by 2 bases, with 13 bases between the two germline ends. The CDR3 nucleotides are TGTGCCAGCACCAGGACTTCCTACACAGATACGCAGTATTTT. This encodes CASTRTSYTDTQYF.

The chain has TRBV19 and TRBJ1-3; D is unclear. V was shortened by 2 bases and J by 0 bases, with 5 bases between the two germline ends. This CDR3 is built from 14 residues. Germline CDR1 reads LNHDA; CDR2 reads SQIVND (reference sequence). The CDR3 sequence is CASSIPGSGNTIYF. The CDR3 bases are TGTGCCAGTAGTATACCAGGCTCTGGAAACACCATATATTTT. Complete variable domain (other parts from reference TRBV19 and TRBJ1-3): DGGITQSPKYLFRKEGQNVTLSCEQNLNHDAMYWYRQDPGQGLRLIYYSQIVNDFQKGDIAEGYSVSREKKESFPLTVTSAQKNPTAFYLCASSIPGSGNTIYFGEGSWLTVV.

The chain combines TRBV12-3 or TRBV12-4 with TRBJ2-2; TRBD2 is a possible D gene (5 bases). V lost 5 bases and J lost 4, with 8 bases in between. This CDR3 is built from 13 residues. CDR3 sequence: CASSVTSTGELFF. As DNA, the CDR3 is TGTGCCAGCAGTGTAACTAGCACCGGGGAGCTGTTTTTT.

The chain employs TRBV7-9 and TRBJ2-3; D not resolved. Looked up from germline, CDR1 is SEHNR and CDR2 is FQNEAQ (reference sequence). The V gene lost 3 bases and the J gene lost 0 bases, with 10 bases spanning the gap. This CDR3 has 15 residues. The CDR3 DNA sequence: TGTGCCAGCAGCTTTCCCCGGGTTAGCACAGATACGCAGTATTTT. It is translated as CASSFPRVSTDTQYF.